Described below is a single T cell receptor (beta chain) sequence and its context. Positive CCR7 selection of CD45RO-negative cells yielded the naive CD8 cells, and terminally differentiated effector memory CD45RA+ cells were excluded. The data were taken from a study of shared clonotypes between healthy human individuals. Turning to the study itself: Donor composition was two women and three men, aged 18 to 49. Per donor, CD8 memory used one plate, CD8 naive used two, CD4 memory used three and CD4 naive used three.

Data came from immunoSEQ multiplex PCR; TCRdb stores just in-frame clones and leaves some out. Here the sample spans hundreds of thousands of clones, about 95% being singletons. This CDR3 has 14 residues. Germline V gene lookup returns CDR1 MNHEY and CDR2 SMNVEV (reference sequence). V shed 7 bases and J shed 7 bases, with 17 bases lying between them. The source material was naive CD8+ T cells sorted from blood. The clonotype originates from a woman younger than 45 in good health. This chain connects TRBV27 to TRBJ2-1; D may correspond to TRBD1 or TRBD2 (6 bases each). This CDR3 reads CASTTGTLRNEQFF. In DNA form, the CDR3 reads TGTGCCAGCACTACAGGGACTCTGAGGAATGAGCAGTTCTTC.